The text below deals with one TCR beta chain. The antigen remains unidentified. The sample comes from a study of T cells after yellow fever vaccination. General study points: Re-detected after boosting: most primary clones, 96% of CD4 and roughly 88% of CD8.

With 0 bases removed from V and 7 bases from J, the gap between germline ends came to 14 bases. CDR1 SGHRS and CDR2 YFSETQ come from the germline V gene. The CDR3 has 14 amino acids. Via MiXCR, TCRdb re-called the 5' RACE reads, giving one row per CDR3 protein. The repertoire holds 250,000 to 400,000 distinct CDR3 sequences, 4.1% seen once, with roughly 25% in the top ten. The chain joins TRBV5-1 to TRBJ2-7, with no clear D. This sequence was found in a man younger than 35 who received the YFV17D yellow fever vaccine. The source material was PBMCs, sampled 5 days after the yellow fever booster vaccination. CDR3 nucleotides: TGCGCCAGCAGCTTGGAGACTGGGCTGGGTGAGCAGTACTTC. Its translation is CASSLETGLGEQYF.